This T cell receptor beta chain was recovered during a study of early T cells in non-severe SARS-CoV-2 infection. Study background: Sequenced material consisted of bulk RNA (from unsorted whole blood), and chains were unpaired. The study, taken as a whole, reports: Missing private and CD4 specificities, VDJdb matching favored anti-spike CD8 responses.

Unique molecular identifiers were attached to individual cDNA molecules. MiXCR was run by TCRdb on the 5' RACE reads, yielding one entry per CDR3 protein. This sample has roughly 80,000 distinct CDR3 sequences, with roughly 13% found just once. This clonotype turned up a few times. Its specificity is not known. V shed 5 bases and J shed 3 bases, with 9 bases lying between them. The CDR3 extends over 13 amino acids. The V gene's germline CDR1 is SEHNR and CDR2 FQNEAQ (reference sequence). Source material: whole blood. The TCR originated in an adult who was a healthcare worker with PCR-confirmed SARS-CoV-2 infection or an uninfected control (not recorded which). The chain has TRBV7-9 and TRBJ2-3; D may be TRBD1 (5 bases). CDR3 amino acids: CASSVRQTDTQYF. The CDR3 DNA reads TGTGCCAGCAGCGTCAGACAGACAGATACGCAGTATTTT.